These 3 T cell receptor beta chains were sequenced from one sample in a study of shared clonotypes between healthy human individuals. This table comes from immunoSEQ multiplex PCR, and its TCRdb copy is limited to in-frame clones, with some not included. This table holds almost 750,000 clones, 72% found once. The sample consisted of memory CD4+ T cells sorted from blood. Subset specified: CD45RA-negative fraction. The source is a woman under 40 in good health.

The chain is built from TRBV5-1 and TRBJ1-1; D is uncertain. CDR1 is SGHRS, CDR2 YFSETQ, per germline. V gave up 2 bases and J gave up 3 bases, with 11 bases separating them. The CDR3 sequence is 14 residues long. The chain's CDR3 is CASSLDRGDTEAFF. The CDR3 DNA reads TGCGCCAGCAGCTTAGATCGGGGTGACACTGAAGCTTTCTTT.

The chain couples TRBV5-1 to TRBJ2-1; 7 bases agree with TRBD2. The CDR3 has 16 residues. The germline V gene encodes CDR1 SGHRS and CDR2 YFSETQ. J gave up 4 bases and V 0 bases, and 7 bases lay outside the gene matches. CDR3 coding DNA: TGCGCCAGCAGCTTGGATGGCGGGAGTACTTACAATGAGCAGTTCTTC. Its protein is CASSLDGGSTYNEQFF.

The chain carries TRBV7-9 and TRBJ2-3; TRBD2 matches at 11 bases. Germline V gene lookup returns CDR1 SEHNR and CDR2 FQNEAQ (reference sequence). The CDR3 runs to 18 residues. The V segment lost 1 base and the J segment 1 base; nucleotides outside the gene matches: 7. CDR3 amino acids: CASSLGIAGGPGTDTQYF. CDR3 bases: TGTGCCAGCAGCTTAGGTATAGCGGGAGGGCCTGGCACAGATACGCAGTATTTT.